This TCR beta chain was sequenced during a study of T cells in localized non-small cell lung cancer. Profiled with immunoSEQ multiplex PCR; TCRdb holds only in-frame clones, not every one. The repertoire holds about 40,000 clones, with 81% as singletons. Whole-study findings and limits: Because only a single region of the tumor was sequenced, heterogeneity remains possible.

With 3 bases removed from V and 8 bases from J, the gap between germline ends came to 17 bases. This CDR3 is built from 14 residues. CDR1 is SGHKS and CDR2 is YYEKEE in the germline V gene (reference sequence). Concerning this clone: The antigen is unknown.

The rearrangement joins TRBV5-5 to TRBJ1-2; D unclear. Source: peripheral blood mononuclear cells, taken before any cancer treatment. The receptor was derived from a male donor at least 60 years old with stage II lung adenocarcinoma. The CDR3 loop reads CASSSGLAFGGYTF. The CDR3 region has the DNA TGTGCCAGCAGCTCTGGCCTAGCTTTCGGCGGCTACACCTTC.